These 16 T cell receptor beta chains share one sample of origin, sequenced in a study of T cells in Graves' hyperthyroidism and ophthalmopathy. Researchers amplified the TCR beta CDR3 regions from RNA transcripts. Initially, a first-round RT-PCR of the TCR CDR3 employed the HTBI primer set. Each CDR3 protein is one row after TCRdb ran MiXCR on the multiplex PCR reads. This table has 650,000 to 700,000 distinct CDR3 sequences, 15% to 20% appearing once. The sample comprised blood. The receptors shown here come from a man aged 50-59 years with Graves' hyperthyroidism.

This clonotype was recorded many times. The chain uses TRBV7-2 and TRBJ1-2; D is possibly TRBD1 (6 bases). CDR1 SGHTA and CDR2 FQGNSA come from the germline V gene. V lost 1 base to trimming and J lost 3 bases, with 9 bases between them. There are 14 residues in the CDR3. CDR3: CASSLEGGDYGYTF. The CDR3 bases are TGTGCCAGCAGCTTAGAAGGGGGGGACTATGGCTACACCTTC. Together with reference TRBV7-2 and TRBJ1-2, the CDR3 gives the full variable domain: GAGVSQSPSNKVTEKGKDVELRCDPISGHTALYWYRQSLGQGLEFLIYFQGNSAPDKSGLPSDRFSAERTGGSVSTLTIQRTQQEDSAVYLCASSLEGGDYGYTFGSGTRLTVV.

This clonotype occurred many times. The chain combines TRBV20-1 with TRBJ2-7, with 9 bases fitting TRBD1. Germline V lookup: CDR1 DFQATT, CDR2 SNEGSKA (reference sequence). J gave up 2 bases and V 6 bases, and 5 bases lay outside the gene matches. This CDR3 is built from 13 residues. The CDR3, as DNA: TGCAGTGCGAAGACAGGGGGGGCCTACGAGCAGTACTTC. Its translation is CSAKTGGAYEQYF.

This clonotype has just a few counts. At one end, the junction sequence differs from germline, possibly due to a read error. The genes are TRBV28 and TRBJ1-1, with TRBD1 as a possible D gene (5 bases). CDR1 MDHEN and CDR2 SYDVKM come from the germline V gene. The CDR3 extends over 13 amino acids. The chain's CDR3 is CASSLTPPDSYIF. In DNA, the CDR3 is TGTGCCAGCAGTTTAACCCCGCCCGACAGCTATATCTTT.

This clonotype was seen a handful of times. The V call is TRBV27, the J call TRBJ2-1; 9 bases fit TRBD1. V trimming: 2 bases; J trimming: 6 bases; junction bases outside the gene matches: 8. Germline V gene data show CDR1 as MNHEY and CDR2 as SMNVEV (reference sequence). The CDR3 has 16 residues. The CDR3, as DNA: TGTGCCAGCAGTTTAGGGGGGGACAGGGTCTTCAATGAGCAGTTCTTC. Protein sequence: CASSLGGDRVFNEQFF.

This clonotype occurred many times. The chain combines TRBV5-6 with TRBJ2-7; D perhaps matches TRBD2 (6 bases). Trimming pared 4 bases from V and 2 bases from J, leaving 10 bases between. Germline CDR1 is SGHDT and CDR2 is YYEEEE. The CDR3 totals 13 residues. The CDR3 nucleotides read TGTGCCAGCAGCCCAGGAGGGACCTACGAGCAGTACTTC. The encoded protein is CASSPGGTYEQYF.

At least ten counts were recorded for this clonotype. This sequence joins TRBV25-1 and TRBJ1-1; D ambiguous. V dropped 1 base and J dropped 3 bases, with 3 bases sitting between them. There are 12 residues in the CDR3. The germline CDR1 and CDR2 sequences are MGHDK and SYGVNS. The CDR3 bases are TGTGCCAGCAGTGAATTAGACACTGAAGCTTTCTTT. This translates into CASSELDTEAFF. Full variable domain (outside the CDR3, taken from reference TRBV25-1 and TRBJ1-1): EADIYQTPRYLVIGTGKKITLECSQTMGHDKMYWYQQDPGMELHLIHYSYGVNSTEKGDLSSESTVSRIRTEHFPLTLESARPSHTSQYLCASSELDTEAFFGQGTRLTVV.

The chain combines TRBV2 with TRBJ2-1, with D possibly matching TRBD2 (6 bases). CDR3 size: 16 residues. Per germline, CDR1 SNHLY and CDR2 FYNNEI. The V end was cut by 5 bases, the J end by 7 bases, with 21 bases between. The CDR3 sequence is CASSRIAATAGNEQFF. CDR3 sequence (DNA): TGTGCCAGCAGTAGGATAGCGGCAACGGCGGGGAATGAGCAGTTCTTC.

This clonotype has a count of ten or more. This chain links TRBV27 with TRBJ2-1, with a possible D match to TRBD2 (5 bases). The V and J ends lost 0 bases and 6 bases respectively, with 9 bases between them. This CDR3 spans 14 amino acids. CDR1 MNHEY and CDR2 SMNVEV come from the germline V gene (reference sequence). Here the CDR3 DNA reads TGTGCCAGCAGTTTATCGGGAGCGTTCAATGAGCAGTTCTTC. Translated: CASSLSGAFNEQFF.

The J gene is TRBJ1-5, the V gene TRBV19, with D possibly being TRBD1 (5 bases). Germline-derived CDR1 and CDR2 are LNHDA and SQIVND (reference sequence). V lost 3 bases to trimming and J lost 5 bases, with 20 bases between them. The CDR3 has 17 residues. The CDR3 sequence: CASSISSGALHDQPQHF. The CDR3 bases are TGTGCCAGTAGTATCTCATCCGGGGCCTTACACGATCAGCCCCAGCATTTT. Filled out from reference TRBV19 and TRBJ1-5, the complete variable domain reads DGGITQSPKYLFRKEGQNVTLSCEQNLNHDAMYWYRQDPGQGLRLIYYSQIVNDFQKGDIAEGYSVSREKKESFPLTVTSAQKNPTAFYLCASSISSGALHDQPQHFGDGTRLSIL.

This clonotype was detected ten times or more. The chain combines TRBV24-1 with TRBJ2-1, with D possibly being TRBD1 or TRBD2 (5 bases each). V lost 3 bases, J lost 1 base, and 12 bases lay in between. The CDR3 is 16 amino acids. Germline loops: CDR1 KGHDR, CDR2 SFDVKD. CDR3 nucleotide sequence: TGTGCCACCAGTGATCGGTCAGGGAGTTCCTACAATGAGCAGTTCTTC. Amino acid sequence: CATSDRSGSSYNEQFF.

The chain has TRBV28 and TRBJ1-2, with 7 bases identical to TRBD1. Germline CDR1 is MDHEN and CDR2 is SYDVKM. The CDR3 loop spans 15 amino acids. V was clipped by 5 bases and J by 5 bases; unmatched bases: 11. The DNA of the CDR3 is TGTGCCAGCAGTGGGTACGACAGGGAAGTTTATGGCTACACCTTC. It yields the protein CASSGYDREVYGYTF.

This clonotype showed up many times. This CDR3 reads CASSLATGTQYF. Written as DNA, the CDR3 is TGTGCCAGCAGCTTAGCCACAGGGACCCAGTACTTC. The rearrangement joins TRBV11-2 to TRBJ2-5; tentatively, D is TRBD1 (5 bases). This CDR3 comprises 12 residues. Germline V gives CDR1 SGHAT, CDR2 FQNNGV. V lost 1 base and J 7 bases, leaving 7 bases between the germline ends.

This clonotype was seen only a few times. This chain connects TRBV12-3 or TRBV12-4 to TRBJ2-1; 12 positions match TRBD2. V shed 7 bases and J 8 bases; nucleotides not matched to a gene: 9. This CDR3 spans 15 amino acids. DNA of the CDR3: TGTGCCAGCACCCCAAGACTAGCGGGAGATGATGAGCAGTTCTTC. Residues: CASTPRLAGDDEQFF.

This clonotype was detected only a few times. The chain combines TRBV7-2 with TRBJ1-1, with D unclear. Germline lookup yields CDR1 SGHTA and CDR2 FQGNSA. The CDR3 sequence is 14 residues long. Trimming took off 2 bases at V and 4 bases at J, with 11 bases between the two ends. CDR3 in amino acids: CASSLIGRITEAFF. In DNA form, the CDR3 reads TGTGCCAGCAGCTTAATCGGTAGGATCACTGAAGCTTTCTTT.

There are a few counts of this clonotype. In nucleotides, the CDR3 is TGTGCCAGCAGTTCCATTAGAGACAGCGTGAACACCGGGGAGCTGTTTTTT. It specifies CASSSIRDSVNTGELFF. This rearrangement joins TRBV13 to TRBJ2-2, with D possibly being TRBD1 (5 bases). The CDR3 is 17 amino acids. Deletions cut 6 bases from V and 1 base from J, with 18 bases between. Germline CDR1 is PRHDT and CDR2 is FYEKMQ (reference sequence).

This clonotype occurred many times. The chain has TRBV30 and TRBJ1-1, with D perhaps matching TRBD1 (6 bases). The CDR3 loop spans 13 amino acids. The V gene lost 1 base and the J gene lost 7 bases, with 13 bases spanning the gap. Germline V gives CDR1 GTSNPN, CDR2 SVGIG (reference sequence). CDR3 sequence reads: CAWSGQGLGEAFF. DNA for the CDR3: TGTGCCTGGAGTGGTCAGGGGCTCGGTGAAGCTTTCTTT.